This T cell receptor beta chain was obtained from a study of blood T cell repertoires in COVID-19. V was clipped by 10 bases and J by 0 bases, with 15 bases between them. This CDR3 is built from 15 residues. The V gene's germline CDR1 is ENHRY and CDR2 SYGVKD. Libraries were prepared by immunoSEQ multiplex PCR; TCRdb keeps only in-frame clonotypes and omits some of them. The sample holds over 80,000 clones; over 90% are singletons and the top ten take less than 2%. This chain connects TRBV10-3 to TRBJ1-4; no clear D. The specimen was peripheral blood. This receptor was obtained from a man aged 60 to 69 with acute or convalescent COVID-19. The CDR3, as DNA: TGTGCCAGTAAACAGTCTGAAGCAACTAATGAAAAACTGTTTTTT. Its protein product is CASKQSEATNEKLFF.